These T cell receptor beta chains were read from a single sample in a study of regulatory dendritic cells for organ transplantation. No antigen has been assigned to these receptors. The repertoire was sequenced with immunoSEQ multiplex PCR; TCRdb's copy has only in-frame clones and lacks some. The table records 10,000 to 15,000 clones, over 85% of them present only once. Sequencing used naive CD8+ T cells from blood cultured with regulatory dendritic cells. The receptors derive from a human donor in good health. The CDR3 runs from the conserved cysteine through the conserved F or W.

V	J	CDR3
TRBV9	TRBJ2-3	CASSMGDSSTDTQYF
TRBV7-2	TRBJ2-7	CASSPFSGETYEQYF
TRBV7-2	TRBJ2-1	CASSQVASGGTSSYNEQFF
TRBV4-1	TRBJ2-2	CASSQVYKTSAGELFF
TRBV11-2	TRBJ2-3	CASSSRVNLAAESGQYF
TRBV5-4	TRBJ2-1	CASSLGAWGGPGSGEQFF
TRBV2	TRBJ2-2	CASSVSGLRNTGELFF
TRBV10-3	TRBJ2-1	CAIGGGMNEQFF
TRBV30	TRBJ1-5	CAWSAGQAGQPQHF
TRBV7-9	TRBJ2-2	CASSLANRGINTGELFF
TRBV5-4	TRBJ2-3	CASSRGLASDTQYF
TRBV2	TRBJ2-7	CASSLDTAYEQYF
TRBV4-3	TRBJ2-7	CASSQDTAGVVYEQYF
TRBV4-3	TRBJ2-3	CASSQVRLRGTDTQYF
TRBV7-9	TRBJ1-3	CASSFLQRQGAGNTIYF
TRBV2	TRBJ1-1	CASSDNPGTGDLEAFF
TRBV4-1	TRBJ1-1	CASSHRAFSGTGGLDTEAFF
TRBV7-2	TRBJ2-7	CASSLGQVEQYF
TRBV18	TRBJ2-3	CASSPASIGTDTQYF
TRBV6-6	TRBJ1-6	CASTQGPNNSPLHF
TRBV9	TRBJ1-1	CASSVSSDLRTEAFF
TRBV2	TRBJ2-7	CASRGFHEQYF
TRBV7-9	TRBJ1-2	CASSSPGAVNYGYTF
TRBV30	TRBJ2-7	CAWRVIGTYEQYF
TRBV27	TRBJ1-1	CASSLYYPGDTEAFF
TRBV6-5	TRBJ1-1	CAGLEGGAEAFF
TRBV4-3	TRBJ1-1	CASSQDGEVTEAFF
TRBV5-6	TRBJ2-7	CASSLGGTSWEQYF
TRBV7-9	TRBJ2-7	CASSNGVDEQYF
TRBV27	TRBJ2-3	CASSVGGRGTDTQYF
TRBV11-2	TRBJ2-1	CASSHETGAQFF
TRBV27	TRBJ2-6	CASGASGANVLTF
TRBV5-6	TRBJ1-6	CASTMGGNGSPLHF
TRBV7-6	TRBJ2-3	CASSLRRGSTDTQYF
TRBV27	TRBJ1-1	CASSLALSGIAEAFF
TRBV29-1	TRBJ2-2	CSADITGTGVIGELFF
TRBV7-3	TRBJ2-1	CASSLMGGSYNEQFF
TRBV28	TRBJ2-2	CASSFFTGELFF
TRBV28	TRBJ2-1	CASSRTSGRDEQFF
TRBV7-9	TRBJ2-1	CASSPKDRGGFDEQFF
TRBV9	TRBJ1-1	CASSGLRTGAFF
TRBV27	TRBJ2-1	CASSWGTSGGDEQFF
TRBV27	TRBJ2-7	CASSYTGGEQYF
TRBV7-9	TRBJ1-3	CASSLALGVLSGNTIYF